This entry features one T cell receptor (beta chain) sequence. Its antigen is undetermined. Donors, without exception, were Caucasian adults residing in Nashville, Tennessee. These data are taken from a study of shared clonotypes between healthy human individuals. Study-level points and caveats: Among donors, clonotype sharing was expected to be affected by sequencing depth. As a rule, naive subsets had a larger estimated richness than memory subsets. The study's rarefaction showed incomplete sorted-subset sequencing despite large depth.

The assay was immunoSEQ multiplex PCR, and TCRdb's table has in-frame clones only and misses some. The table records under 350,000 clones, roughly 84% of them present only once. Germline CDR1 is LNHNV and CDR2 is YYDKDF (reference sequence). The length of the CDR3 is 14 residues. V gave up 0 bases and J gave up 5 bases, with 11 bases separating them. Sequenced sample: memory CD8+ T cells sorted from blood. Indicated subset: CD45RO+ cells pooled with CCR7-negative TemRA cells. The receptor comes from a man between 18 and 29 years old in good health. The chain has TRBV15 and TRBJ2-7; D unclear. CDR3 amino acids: CATSRDWSGDEQYF. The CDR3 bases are TGTGCCACCAGCAGAGATTGGTCTGGGGACGAGCAGTACTTC.